Listed here is a single T cell receptor (beta chain). Its antigen target is currently unknown. Nothing much larger sits one base from this clone, and base qualities are not available. The sample originates from a study of regulatory T cells in long-lasting Graves disease (dated by TCRdb to the early 2020s). About the investigation overall: To count as having persistent Graves' disease, a patient had to have received antithyroid drug treatment for over 5 years with TSH receptor autoantibodies remaining persistently positive. Peripheral blood TCR sequencing and RNA sequencing compared persistent Graves' disease patients with newly diagnosed Graves' disease patients. The study was conducted in China and was registered as a clinical trial. A total of about 33 samples underwent TCR sequencing, from some 13 patients with persistent Graves' disease and 20 or so patients with newly diagnosed Graves' disease. On average, persistent Graves' disease patients in the clinical cohort had been on antithyroid drugs for approximately ten years. Here is what the overall study found, with its caveats: Only the TCR beta chain was sequenced and analyzed. Persistent patients shared more public clonotypes among themselves (over 2,500) than newly diagnosed patients did (about 970). Preferential use of TRBV28, TRBJ1-2 and TRBJ2-5 was observed in persistent disease, whereas TRBV20-1 and TRBJ2-1 were favored in newly diagnosed disease. The study examined only peripheral blood because the primary lesion, thyroid tissue, could not be accessed. Compared with newly diagnosed patients, patients with persistent Graves' disease had lower TCR Shannon entropy and fewer highly expanded clones, which suggests clonal expansion. As a limitation, the authors acknowledged that the small sample size may reduce accuracy.

Library preparation used multiplex PCR. This sample was sequenced with an Illumina HiSeq 4000. iRepertoire HTBI primers and Arm-PCR amplification of CDR3 regions were used to construct TCR beta libraries. Gel purification was performed on PCR products prior to sequencing. As for the original processing: Gene usage analysis of CDR3 amino acid clonotypes relied on the roughly 60 TRBV and around 13 TRBJ segments identified across samples. COPE and FqMerger were used to merge filtered high-quality paired reads into contigs. BLAST was used to align contigs to the IMGT TRBV, TRBD and TRBJ reference genes, and CDR3 was defined following IMGT. Highly expanded clones were defined as clonotypes with a frequency above 0.1%. Shannon entropy served as the measure of repertoire diversity, while the Gini coefficient captured V-J evenness. Clonotypes shared by more than one individual were considered public. TCRdb reworked the public reads: Q25 trimming with fastp, MiXCR clone assembly, productive beta chains retained. Rows merge per CDR3 protein into single entries with the most common DNA and genes. TCRdb's processing, not the authors', yielded these V and J calls. This sample is represented by under 350,000 distinct CDR3 sequences; under 25% of them were singletons. The biggest ten clones account for about 56% of the sample.

The time point label here, explained by the study, means: persistent/refractory GD, antithyroid drugs over 5 years with positive TRAb. RNA was extracted from PBMCs in TRIzol for both TCR sequencing and RNA sequencing. Graves' disease was diagnosed according to American Thyroid Association guidelines. Patients were recruited from an endocrinology department in Xi'an, China. From each patient, 7.5 to 10 milliliters of peripheral blood was collected into an EDTA anticoagulant tube. Ficoll Paque Plus density gradient separation was used to isolate PBMCs, and no additional T cell sorting was done. An Agilent 2100 Bioanalyzer and agarose gel were used to check RNA quality, and a NanoDrop 2000 was used to measure RNA concentration. Unmatched junction bases come to 20, with V trimmed by 2 bases and J by 4 bases. Inclusive of the bounding cysteine and phenylalanine, the CDR3 is 21 residues long. Left in the record is the CDR3 DNA by itself, 63 bases read in frame from the first base. As encoded in the germline V gene, CDR1 is MDHEN while CDR2 is SYDVKM.

The receptor chain draws on TRBV28 and TRBJ2-2; 9 central nucleotides agree with TRBD2. The input for sequencing was peripheral blood mononuclear cells (PBMCs), taken when the disease was refractory, from a patient treated with antithyroid drugs. This receptor was obtained from a female donor with Graves disease. The CDR3 protein: CASSLESSGTSFFFFTGELFF. The DNA reads as follows: TGTGCCAGCAGTTTAGAATCTTCCGGGACTAGCTTTTTCTTTTTCACCGGGGAGCTGTTTTTT. Full variable domain (CDR3 extended with the reference TRBV28 and TRBJ2-2 proteins): DVKVTQSSRYLVKRTGEKVFLECVQDMDHENMFWYRQDPGLGLRLIYFSYDVKMKEKGDIPEGYSVSREKKERFSLILESASTNQTSMYLCASSLESSGTSFFFFTGELFFGEGSRLTVL.